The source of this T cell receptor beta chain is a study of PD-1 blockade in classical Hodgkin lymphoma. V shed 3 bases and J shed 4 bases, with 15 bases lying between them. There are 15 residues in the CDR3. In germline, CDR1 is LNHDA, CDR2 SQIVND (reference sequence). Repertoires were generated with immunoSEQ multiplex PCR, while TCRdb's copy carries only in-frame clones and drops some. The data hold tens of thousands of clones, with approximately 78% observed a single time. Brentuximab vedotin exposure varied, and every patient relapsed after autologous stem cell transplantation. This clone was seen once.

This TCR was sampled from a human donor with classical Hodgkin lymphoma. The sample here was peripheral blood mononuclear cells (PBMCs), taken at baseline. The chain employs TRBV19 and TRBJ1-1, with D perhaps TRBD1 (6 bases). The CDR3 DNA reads TGTGCCAGTAGTATTGAGGGGGAACCCCCCACTGAAGCTTTCTTT. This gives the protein CASSIEGEPPTEAFF. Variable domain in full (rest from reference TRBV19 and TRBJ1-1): DGGITQSPKYLFRKEGQNVTLSCEQNLNHDAMYWYRQDPGQGLRLIYYSQIVNDFQKGDIAEGYSVSREKKESFPLTVTSAQKNPTAFYLCASSIEGEPPTEAFFGQGTRLTVV.